The entry that follows covers one TCR beta chain sequence. Its antigen is still unknown. The junction departs from germline at one end; a sequencing error may be responsible. Whether given at about 4 or about 12 weeks, second doses were pooled. The length of the CDR3 is 16 residues. Germline-derived CDR1 and CDR2 are LNHDA and SQIVND (reference sequence). The data were produced by immunoSEQ multiplex PCR, yet TCRdb's version contains in-frame clones alone and is incomplete. Of 160,000 or so clones listed, about 87% are singletons. This sample was taken from a study of T cell responses to AZD1222 COVID-19 vaccine. Study-wide findings and caveats: Baseline testing showed seropositivity in only a handful of AZD1222 recipients. Mapped onto spike, vaccine-associated CD4 TCRs spanned it and were dominant at 160-218 and 743-854. Repertoire samples came only from after the peak T cell response.

The chain links TRBV19 to TRBJ2-1, with TRBD1 identical over 7 bases. The material was peripheral blood, obtained 28 days after the second AZD1222 dose. The source of this sequence is an adult who received the AZD1222 COVID-19 vaccine. The CDR3 coding sequence is TGTGCCATTAGTATAGGACGCGACAGGGTCTACAATGAGCAGTTCTTC. It encodes CAISIGRDRVYNEQFF.